A selection of T cell receptor beta chains follows, all from one sample in a study of T cells expressing NK-cell markers. From its re-call of the 5' RACE reads, TCRdb lists each CDR3 protein once, without DNA. Its listing shows a few hundred thousand distinct CDR3 sequences. The sample was blood T cells: a sorted CD56 or NKG2C T cell subset, CD4+ or CD8+ T cells, or bulk PBMC T cells (not recorded which). These receptors were taken from a woman aged 50 to 65 in good health. CDR3s include the opening cysteine and the closing phenylalanine or tryptophan.

CDR3 protein,V gene,J gene
CASSQDVTGTSTNEKLFF,TRBV14,TRBJ1-4
CASSPVVVTGELFF,TRBV7-9,TRBJ2-2
CSVETEKTNYGYTF,TRBV29-1,TRBJ1-2
CASSLGIREAQYF,TRBV7-2,TRBJ2-5
CASSQEQAILETQYF,TRBV3-1,TRBJ2-5
CAISESPEREAFF,TRBV10-3,TRBJ1-1
CASSGDRAGNTIYF,TRBV6-5,TRBJ1-3
CASSLEFRGSGGYTF,TRBV5-1,TRBJ1-2
CASSLYPVQLNEQYF,TRBV11-2,TRBJ2-7
CSARELRLDEQFF,TRBV20-1,TRBJ2-1
CASREGQIDSNQPQHF,TRBV12-3/TRBV12-4,TRBJ1-5
CASSLTGRGQFF,TRBV7-9,TRBJ2-1
CASSMTGSSGNTIYF,TRBV5-6,TRBJ1-3
CASSESLVLEQFF,TRBV10-1,TRBJ2-1
CASSPRHLQETQYF,TRBV11-2,TRBJ2-5
CASSAGLAGANPYNEQFF,TRBV19,TRBJ2-1
CASSYSKDGGNEKLFF,TRBV6-5,TRBJ1-4
CASSFPRGTDTQYF,TRBV12-3/TRBV12-4,TRBJ2-3
CASSLAKGLAGDNEQFF,TRBV7-9,TRBJ2-1
CASTPDQMNTEAFF,TRBV19,TRBJ1-1
CASSQRRELRWSGELFF,TRBV14,TRBJ2-2
CASSLTAGGPGNTGELFF,TRBV7-9,TRBJ2-2
CASSQPGGHTEAFF,TRBV3-1,TRBJ1-1
CASSWTSGSGETQYF,TRBV5-1,TRBJ2-5
CASSGRTNYEQYF,TRBV18,TRBJ2-7
CASSLGIWGGGQANTEAFF,TRBV5-5,TRBJ1-1
CASSFSTSFRNEQFF,TRBV11-2,TRBJ2-1
CASSLQGGANQETQYF,TRBV3-1,TRBJ2-5
CASSQEGSAREQYF,TRBV14,TRBJ2-7
CASSYTPGQGSYNEQFF,TRBV6-6,TRBJ2-1
CASSPISGSYNEQFF,TRBV6-2/TRBV6-3,TRBJ2-1
CASSYSGLAGVYNEQFF,TRBV6-6,TRBJ2-1
CSARDPRLGLVNEQFF,TRBV20-1,TRBJ2-1
CAWSPGAVNEKLFF,TRBV30,TRBJ1-4
CASSLFVGQDSYEQYF,TRBV5-1,TRBJ2-7
CSAIGTSVVDTQYF,TRBV20-1,TRBJ2-3
CASSLTSLKGYEQYF,TRBV11-2,TRBJ2-7
CSANGGTSGSPLHF,TRBV20-1,TRBJ1-6
CSAPRQGSYIQETQYF,TRBV20-1,TRBJ2-5
CATGRGPYNEQFF,TRBV15,TRBJ2-1
CATSDSLAGGFKGDYNEQFF,TRBV24-1,TRBJ2-1
CASSARGGSVQETQYF,TRBV7-6,TRBJ2-5
CASSVRLDLEQFF,TRBV2,TRBJ2-1
CSVTGARGTEAFF,TRBV29-1,TRBJ1-1
CASSYSWISGNTIYF,TRBV6-5,TRBJ1-3
CASSEEFANEKLFF,TRBV2,TRBJ1-4
CASTVRQDGEAFF,TRBV5-1,TRBJ1-1
CASRYGTGGMDEQFF,TRBV12-3/TRBV12-4,TRBJ2-1
CSADLGLAGYQETQYF,TRBV20-1,TRBJ2-5
CASSEGGIWEETQYF,TRBV2,TRBJ2-5
CSALDEVGRKETQYF,TRBV20-1,TRBJ2-5
CSVDAGLVRNEQFF,TRBV29-1,TRBJ2-1